The rows below give T cell receptor beta chains drawn from one sample of a study of OX40 agonist ivuxolimab in advanced cancers. Clones were sequenced by immunoSEQ multiplex PCR, and TCRdb holds only the in-frame ones, with some missing. The sample consists of just over 20,000 clones, roughly three quarters of them appearing once. This specimen was CD4+ or CD8+ T cells sorted from blood, taken in a trial of the OX40 agonist ivuxolimab. The receptors stem from an adult with an advanced solid tumor such as melanoma, head and neck, liver or kidney cancer. CDR3s include the opening cysteine and the closing phenylalanine or tryptophan.

J gene,V gene,CDR3 length,CDR3 protein
TRBJ2-2,TRBV5-1,17,CASSATQTGSGTGELFF
TRBJ2-2,TRBV7-7,14,CASSSAGGPGELFF
TRBJ1-2,TRBV4-1,15,CASSQAGQGSVGYTF
TRBJ1-2,TRBV9,14,CASSVDGGGYGYTF
TRBJ2-7,TRBV4-1,16,CASSQASDRYLREQYF
TRBJ2-5,TRBV5-4,17,CASSLGLGGGVTETQYF
TRBJ2-5,TRBV7-3,13,CASSRDRDKTQYF
TRBJ2-1,TRBV27,17,CASSPLVAGKSYNEQFF
TRBJ2-3,TRBV27,14,CASMSGGATDTQYF
TRBJ1-1,TRBV7-2,16,CASSYHRPSKPKEAFF
TRBJ2-1,TRBV11-3,15,CASSPYGTPENEQFF
TRBJ2-5,TRBV29-1,13,CSVTEVVRETQYF
TRBJ1-3,TRBV15,15,CATSNRGDSGNTIYF
TRBJ1-2,TRBV2,14,CASSEALREDGYTF
TRBJ2-3,TRBV5-4,15,CASSSGQVLSDTQYF
TRBJ1-5,TRBV2,13,CATQQGREQPQHF
TRBJ2-1,TRBV5-4,15,CASSLLRGSYNEQFF
TRBJ1-1,TRBV29-1,13,CSVRQGQSTEAFF
TRBJ1-6,TRBV6-6,14,CASSGDRGRSPLHF
TRBJ1-1,TRBV6-5,15,CASSRLTESQGEAFF
TRBJ2-7,TRBV6-5,14,CASSYPRISSKQYF
TRBJ1-1,TRBV2,14,CASSEGGRNTEAFF
TRBJ1-1,TRBV7-3,13,CASSPRTGAEAFF
TRBJ2-3,TRBV18,14,CASSPEGYPDTQYF
TRBJ1-1,TRBV4-1,16,CASSQDHNRQNTEAFF
TRBJ1-5,TRBV5-1,15,CASSFLGEANQPQHF
TRBJ1-2,TRBV27,14,CASSFSGQGYGYTF
TRBJ1-5,TRBV6-5,16,CASSSADRGSNQPQHF
TRBJ1-4,TRBV11-2,11,CAIGADEKLFF
TRBJ1-2,TRBV19,12,CASRTGTYGYTF
TRBJ2-1,TRBV5-1,14,CASTLAADYNEQFF
TRBJ1-6,TRBV29-1,13,CSAREDYNSPLHF
TRBJ1-3,TRBV30,12,CAWRSPGNTIYF
TRBJ1-6,TRBV15,16,CATSPGGYRQNSPLHF
TRBJ2-3,TRBV20-1,10,CSALTDTQYF
TRBJ1-1,TRBV5-6,16,CASSRIYTDMNTEAFF